The rows below give T cell receptor beta chains drawn from one sample of a study of cytomegalovirus exposure and HLA in healthy donors. Only in-frame clones appear in the TCRdb table, and some are missing; sequencing was by immunoSEQ multiplex PCR. The sample has around 150,000 clones, around 80% seen once. Sequencing input: PBMCs. The receptors were gathered from a woman aged 40 to 55 in good health and CMV-seronegative. CDR3s include the opening cysteine and the closing phenylalanine or tryptophan. D genes are given only for firm matches. The size of a clone is reported for some rows only, either as once, few or many, or as a class for expanded clones.

v_call	clone_size	j_call	d_call	cdr3_nt	cdr3_aa
TRBV7-3	NA	TRBJ2-3	TRBD2	TGTGCCAGCAGCTTACGGGGACTAGCGCCCCCAGATACGCAGTATTTT	CASSLRGLAPPDTQYF
TRBV19	NA	TRBJ2-7	TRBD1	TGTGCCAGTAGTATAGGGTTCGGGACAGCCCCCTACGAGCAGTACTTC	CASSIGFGTAPYEQYF
TRBV2	few	TRBJ2-1	NA	TGTGCCAGCAGTGCGGCTAGGAGGAATGAGCAGTTCTTC	CASSAARRNEQFF
TRBV18	NA	TRBJ1-1	NA	TGTGCCAGCTCATCAAGACGGGAGGAGACTGAAGCTTTCTTT	CASSSRREETEAFF
TRBV6-1	NA	TRBJ1-1	NA	TGTGCCAGCAGTACCACAGGGAGCACTGAAGCTTTCTTT	CASSTTGSTEAFF
TRBV5-1	NA	TRBJ1-1	NA	TGCGCCAGCAGCCCTACAGGGTACGACACTGAAGCTTTCTTT	CASSPTGYDTEAFF
TRBV27	once	TRBJ2-3	NA	TGTGCCAGCAGTCTCGGAGGGACTAGCACAGATACGCAGTATTTT	CASSLGGTSTDTQYF
TRBV7-2	NA	TRBJ2-1	TRBD2	TGTGCCAGCAGCTTAATACTAGCGGGAGGGGGGTTCTTC	CASSLILAGGGFF
TRBV19	NA	TRBJ2-2	NA	TGTGCCAGTACCAGTATTGGGTACCAGGAAGCCAACACCGGGGAGCTGTTTTTT	CASTSIGYQEANTGELFF
TRBV6-6	NA	TRBJ2-5	NA	TGTGCCAGCGCCTACGGGGGAGTGGAGACCCAGTACTTC	CASAYGGVETQYF
TRBV10-1	NA	TRBJ2-7	TRBD1	TGCGCCAGCAGTGATCAGGGACAGGGGGAAAGCGAGCAGTACTTC	CASSDQGQGESEQYF
TRBV27	NA	TRBJ2-7	TRBD2	TGTGCCAGCAGTTTAGGGTCGGGGGGGTACGAGCAGTACTTC	CASSLGSGGYEQYF
TRBV10-1	NA	TRBJ1-5	TRBD1	TGCGCCAGCAGTGAGAGGGACAGGGAGAAGGGTAGGCAGCCCCAGCATTTT	CASSERDREKGRQPQHF
TRBV5-1	NA	TRBJ2-7	NA	TGCGCCAGCAGTATCAACAGTCCCTCCTACGAGCAGTACTTC	CASSINSPSYEQYF
TRBV7-6	NA	TRBJ2-1	TRBD2	TGTGCCAGCAGCTGGGGGGGAAACAATGAGCAGTTCTTC	CASSWGGNNEQFF
TRBV5-1	NA	TRBJ1-1	NA	TGCGCCAGCAGAGATCAGGGGAACACTGAAGCTTTCTTT	CASRDQGNTEAFF
TRBV2	NA	TRBJ1-6	NA	TGTGCCAGCAGTCCCGACTGGGCCGGGGCACCCCTCCACTTT	CASSPDWAGAPLHF
TRBV14	NA	TRBJ1-2	TRBD1	TGTGCCAGCAGCCGGACAGGGAGTAACTATGGCTACACCTTC	CASSRTGSNYGYTF
TRBV5-6	NA	TRBJ1-5	NA	TGTGCCAGCAGCCCAGTAACAGGGTTTCAGCCCCAGCATTTT	CASSPVTGFQPQHF
TRBV27	NA	TRBJ1-5	NA	TGTGCCAGCAGTTTAGGGCAGAGCAATCAGCCCCAGCATTTT	CASSLGQSNQPQHF
TRBV28	NA	TRBJ1-5	NA	TGTGCCAGCAGTTTACAATTCCAGCCCCAGCATTTT	CASSLQFQPQHF
TRBV7-3	NA	TRBJ2-7	TRBD2	TGTGCCAGCAGCCCCAAGCGGGAGAGTCTCGAGCAGTACTTC	CASSPKRESLEQYF
TRBV2	NA	TRBJ2-3	TRBD1	TGTGCCAGCAGCCGGGACAGTTACACAGATACGCAGTATTTT	CASSRDSYTDTQYF
TRBV6-4	NA	TRBJ2-2	TRBD2	TGTGCCAGCAGTGACCCCGTCGGGTTTGGCGGGAGAAGGGGAAGGAAAGGGGAGCTGTTTTTT	CASSDPVGFGGRRGRKGELFF
TRBV29-1	few	TRBJ2-3	NA	TGCAGCGTCCGGAGGGATACGCAGTATTTT	CSVRRDTQYF
TRBV2	once	TRBJ2-7	TRBD2	TGTGCCAGCAGTACGGCGGGACTAGCGGTCTACGAGCAGTACTTC	CASSTAGLAVYEQYF
TRBV4-1	NA	TRBJ2-7	TRBD1	TGCGCCAGCAGCCCCTCCCCGGGGCAGGGGGCGAACGAGCAGTACTTC	CASSPSPGQGANEQYF
TRBV29-1	NA	TRBJ2-6	NA	TGCAGCGTTGCAGTATCTGGGGCCAACGTCCTGACTTTC	CSVAVSGANVLTF
TRBV15	NA	TRBJ2-2	TRBD1	TGTGCCACCAGCAGAGGCGGACAGGGGTTCGTCGGGGAGCTGTTTTTT	CATSRGGQGFVGELFF
TRBV7-7	few	TRBJ2-1	TRBD1	TGTGCTAGCAGCTTCGACAGGGGGAGTGAGCAGTTCTTC	CASSFDRGSEQFF
TRBV27	NA	TRBJ2-7	TRBD1	TGTGCCAGCAGTCCAGGGACAGGAATCCACGAGCAGTACTTC	CASSPGTGIHEQYF
TRBV30	NA	TRBJ2-3	NA	TGTGCCTGGAGTGTGGGGGGTGCCGATACGCAGTATTTT	CAWSVGGADTQYF
TRBV19	NA	TRBJ2-7	NA	TGTGCCAGTAGTATATGGAAATCCGGGACTTACGAGCAGTACTTC	CASSIWKSGTYEQYF
TRBV5-4	NA	TRBJ2-2	NA	TGTGCCAGCAGCTCCCCTCCTCCCGACACCGGGGAGCTGTTTTTT	CASSSPPPDTGELFF
TRBV19	once	TRBJ2-2	TRBD1	TGTGCCAGTAACTCCGGGACAGTGAACACCGGGGAGCTGTTTTTT	CASNSGTVNTGELFF
TRBV10-3	NA	TRBJ2-7	NA	TGTGCCATCAGTGAGGGCGGTGTCGAGCAGTACTTC	CAISEGGVEQYF
TRBV18	NA	TRBJ1-1	NA	TGTGCCAGCTCGCCCACAGTGAACACTGAAGCTTTCTTT	CASSPTVNTEAFF
TRBV5-4	NA	TRBJ1-2	TRBD1	TGTGCCAGCAGCTCACAGGGGGCGTTTGGCTACACCTTC	CASSSQGAFGYTF
TRBV6-5	NA	TRBJ2-7	TRBD2	TGTGCCAGCAGTTACCTGACTAGCGGGAGCTACGAGCAGTACTTC	CASSYLTSGSYEQYF
TRBV28	few	TRBJ1-5	NA	TGTGCCAGCAGTTTTACAGGCCCCAATCAGCCCCAGCATTTT	CASSFTGPNQPQHF
TRBV10-3	NA	TRBJ2-7	NA	TGTGCCATCAGTGAGTCGACAGGAGCCTACGAGCAGTACTTC	CAISESTGAYEQYF
TRBV7-9	NA	TRBJ2-5	NA	TGTTCCAGCAGCCCTCACGGAGGGATTGAGGGAGAGACCCAGTACTTC	CSSSPHGGIEGETQYF